This T cell receptor (beta chain) was recorded in a study of cytotoxic CD8 clonotypes in ibrutinib-treated CLL. On this clone itself: Its target is not known.

CDR3 length: 15 amino acids. CDR1 is MNHEY and CDR2 is SMNVEV in the germline V gene (reference sequence). With V trimmed by 5 bases and J by 4 bases, 8 bases remained unmatched. This table comes from immunoSEQ multiplex PCR, and its TCRdb copy is limited to in-frame clones, with some not included. The sample shows roughly 51,000 clones, more than 45% of them seen only once. Notes on the study in general: The clonality went up when patients responded to ibrutinib and dropped back toward baseline at progression. Timing of sampling differed between sustained-remission and progressing patients.

The chain links TRBV27 to TRBJ2-7; 10 bases agree with TRBD2. The input for sequencing was PBMCs, taken after 12 months of ibrutinib treatment. The sequence was collected from a human donor with chronic lymphocytic leukemia. CDR3 coding DNA: TGTGCCAGCAGTCCCAGACTAGCGGGTTTTTACGAGCAGTACTTC. As protein: CASSPRLAGFYEQYF.